This T cell receptor beta chain was documented in a study of blood T cell repertoires in COVID-19 (dated by TCRdb to the early 2020s). About the full investigation: The collaborator samples originated in the United States, Italy and Spain and spanned the acute and convalescent phases of COVID-19. The material from the prospective study consisted of cDNA or gDNA derived from T cells, B-cell-depleted T cells, or PBMCs. Where HLA class I and class II types were available, the types were taken from metadata supplied by the sample provider, not from assay-based typing. A freely available public database, intended as a resource for researchers studying the immune response to SARS-CoV-2, is where the repertoires were released. The dataset comprised deeply sampled blood TCRbeta repertoires from subjects exposed to, actively infected with, or recovered from COVID-19. The samples were drawn from two sources: the first 160 participants of the ongoing ImmuneRACE study, and 1,200 or so subjects contributed by 6 global collaborators. The sample metadata nearly always contained a de-identified subject ID, COVID-19 status, age in years and sex.

Results and caveats for the whole study, not just this receptor: The quantity of clinical and demographic metadata differed by source and by participant and was supplied without curation.

TCRbeta CDR3 regions were amplified from genomic DNA using the immunoSEQ Assay, a bias-controlled multiplex PCR. The authors processed their data as follows. The number of nucleated cells in each sample was estimated by amplification of reference gene primers within the assay. To quantify the absolute abundance of each unique TCRbeta CDR3 rearrangement, sequence reads were collapsed and filtered. Productive Simpson clonality was computed per sample as the square root of Simpson's diversity index over productive rearrangements. The immuneACCESS repertoire file appears here via TCRdb, limited to in-frame rearrangements. These files lack a portion of the clones; in checked studies, under half of the deficit traces to unresolved V genes, and the cause of the others is not known. That table is the source of V, J and clone size, and D and trimming were worked out from the DNA. The sample table lists about 82,000 clones, just under 85% of them with a count of one. The ten largest clones add up to over 15% of the sample.

Whole blood was collected in K2EDTA tubes by collaborating institutions according to the institutions' own protocols. For TCRbeta analysis, collaborator samples were shipped as frozen whole blood, as isolated PBMCs, or as DNA extracted from either sample type. As regards this clone: Its antigen is not yet known. No per-base quality is available; no much larger clone lies one base away.

CDR1 is given as KGHSH and CDR2 as LQKENI, both from the germline V gene. V loses 1 base of germline sequence and J loses 3 bases, and the interval between the two ends is 9 bases. The CDR3 runs 14 amino acids, cysteine and phenylalanine included. Only CDR3 DNA remains: 42 bases, in frame from the first base. This TCR was recovered from an elderly man with active or convalescent COVID-19. The sequenced material came from peripheral blood. This chain is built from TRBV18 and TRBJ2-5, with an unclear D gene assignment. The CDR3 protein is CASSPRRSEETQYF. The nucleotide sequence is TGTGCCAGCTCACCACGCAGGTCGGAAGAGACCCAGTACTTC.